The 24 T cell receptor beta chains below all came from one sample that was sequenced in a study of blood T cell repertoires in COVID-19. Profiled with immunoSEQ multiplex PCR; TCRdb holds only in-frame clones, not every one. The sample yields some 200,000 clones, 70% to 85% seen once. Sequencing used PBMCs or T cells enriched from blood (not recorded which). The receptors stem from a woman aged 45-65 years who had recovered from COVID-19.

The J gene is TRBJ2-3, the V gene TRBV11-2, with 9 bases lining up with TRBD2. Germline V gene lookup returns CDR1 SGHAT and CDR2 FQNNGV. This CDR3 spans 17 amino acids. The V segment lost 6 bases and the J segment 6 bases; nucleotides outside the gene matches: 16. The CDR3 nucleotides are TGTGCCAGCAGTTCTGGACTAGCGTCACAGCATTGGGATACGCAGTATTTT. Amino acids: CASSSGLASQHWDTQYF.

This CDR3 reads CASSTVQGRGETQYF. CDR3 DNA sequence: TGTGCCAGCTCCACGGTTCAGGGTAGAGGAGAGACCCAGTACTTC. The gene calls are TRBV18 and TRBJ2-5; D possibly corresponds to TRBD1 (5 bases). CDR1 and CDR2 (germline): KGHSH, LQKENI. V shed 6 bases and J shed 4 bases, with 18 bases lying between them. This CDR3 has 15 amino acids.

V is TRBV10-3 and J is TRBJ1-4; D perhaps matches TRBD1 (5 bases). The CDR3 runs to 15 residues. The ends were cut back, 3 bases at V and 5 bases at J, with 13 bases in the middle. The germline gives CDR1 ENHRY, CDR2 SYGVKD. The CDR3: CAISESGPPNEKLFF. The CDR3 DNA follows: TGTGCCATCAGTGAATCAGGGCCACCCAATGAAAAACTGTTTTTT.

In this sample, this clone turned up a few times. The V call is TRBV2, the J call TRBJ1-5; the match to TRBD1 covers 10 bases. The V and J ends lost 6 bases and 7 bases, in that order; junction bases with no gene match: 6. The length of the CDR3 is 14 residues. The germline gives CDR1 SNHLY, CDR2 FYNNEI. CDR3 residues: CASSDRGREQPQHF. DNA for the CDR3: TGTGCCAGCAGCGACAGGGGGCGCGAGCAGCCCCAGCATTTT. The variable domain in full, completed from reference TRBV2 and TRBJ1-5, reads EPEVTQTPSHQVTQMGQEVILRCVPISNHLYFYWYRQILGQKVEFLVSFYNNEISEKSEIFDDQFSVERPDGSNFTLKIRSTKLEDSAMYFCASSDRGREQPQHFGDGTRLSIL.

CDR3 residues: CASSLTGKNIQYF. In nucleotides, the CDR3 is TGTGCCAGCAGCCTTACGGGTAAAAACATTCAGTACTTC. The chain is built from TRBV7-9 and TRBJ2-4; no definite D call. This CDR3 region has 13 residues. Germline-derived CDR1 and CDR2 are SEHNR and FQNEAQ (reference sequence). With 5 bases removed from V and 4 bases from J, the gap between germline ends came to 9 bases.

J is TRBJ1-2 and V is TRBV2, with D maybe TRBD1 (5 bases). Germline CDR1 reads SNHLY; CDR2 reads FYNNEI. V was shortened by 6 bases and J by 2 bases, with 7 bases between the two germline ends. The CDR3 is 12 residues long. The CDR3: CASRAGNYGYTF. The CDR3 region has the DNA TGTGCCAGCAGGGCAGGGAACTATGGCTACACCTTC.

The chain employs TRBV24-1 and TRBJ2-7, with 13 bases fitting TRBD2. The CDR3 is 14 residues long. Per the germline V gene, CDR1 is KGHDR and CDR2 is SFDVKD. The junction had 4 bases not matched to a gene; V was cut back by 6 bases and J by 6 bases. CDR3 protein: CATSRTSGSSEQYF. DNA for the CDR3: TGTGCCACCAGTAGGACTAGCGGGAGCTCCGAGCAGTACTTC.

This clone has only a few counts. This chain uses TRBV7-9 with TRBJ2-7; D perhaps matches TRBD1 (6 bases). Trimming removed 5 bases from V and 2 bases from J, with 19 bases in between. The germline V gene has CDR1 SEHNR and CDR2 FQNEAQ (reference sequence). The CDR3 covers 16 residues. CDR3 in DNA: TGTGCCAGCAGCACATATCCCGGGACAAGTGCCTACGAGCAGTACTTC. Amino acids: CASSTYPGTSAYEQYF. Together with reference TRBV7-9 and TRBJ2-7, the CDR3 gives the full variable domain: DTGVSQNPRHKITKRGQNVTFRCDPISEHNRLYWYRQTLGQGPEFLTYFQNEAQLEKSRLLSDRFSAERPKGSFSTLEIQRTEQGDSAMYLCASSTYPGTSAYEQYFGPGTRLTVT.

The CDR3 nucleotides are TGTGCCAGCACCCACATCCACCCCCGCCGACTAGCGATTAATGAGCAGTTCTTC. This encodes CASTHIHPRRLAINEQFF. The rearrangement links TRBV21-1 to TRBJ2-1; the table's D call of TRBD2 was not tested on the DNA. TRBV21-1 is labeled a pseudogene. This CDR3 spans 18 amino acids.

CDR3 sequence: CASSLAGAGSYGYTF. The CDR3 coding sequence is TGTGCCAGCAGCTTAGCGGGGGCCGGATCATATGGCTACACCTTC. The chain links TRBV7-2 to TRBJ1-2; tentative D call: TRBD1 (6 bases). The CDR3 runs 15 residues. CDR1 is SGHTA and CDR2 is FQGNSA in the germline V gene. V gave up 0 bases and J gave up 5 bases, with 13 bases separating them.

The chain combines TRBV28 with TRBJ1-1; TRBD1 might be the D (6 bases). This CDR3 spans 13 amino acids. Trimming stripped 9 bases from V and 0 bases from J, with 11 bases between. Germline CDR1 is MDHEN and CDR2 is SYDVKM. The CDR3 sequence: CASCRGMNTEAFF. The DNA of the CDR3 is TGTGCCAGTTGTAGGGGGATGAACACTGAAGCTTTCTTT. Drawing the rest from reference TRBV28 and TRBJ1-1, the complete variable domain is DVKVTQSSRYLVKRTGEKVFLECVQDMDHENMFWYRQDPGLGLRLIYFSYDVKMKEKGDIPEGYSVSREKKERFSLILESASTNQTSMYLCASCRGMNTEAFFGQGTRLTVV.

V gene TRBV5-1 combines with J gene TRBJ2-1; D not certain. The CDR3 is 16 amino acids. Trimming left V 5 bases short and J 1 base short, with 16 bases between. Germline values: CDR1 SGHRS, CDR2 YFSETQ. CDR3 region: CASSSRVGASYNEQFF. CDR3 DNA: TGCGCCAGCAGTTCCCGGGTGGGTGCGTCCTACAATGAGCAGTTCTTC.

CDR3 DNA sequence: TGTGCCAGCAGCAGGAGACAGGGGGCAGGAGAGACCCAGTACTTC. Its translation is CASSRRQGAGETQYF. The chain employs TRBV11-3 and TRBJ2-5; 10 bases are a match to TRBD1. Looked up from germline, CDR1 is SGHNT and CDR2 is YENEEA. There are 15 residues in the CDR3. J lost 4 bases, V lost 5 bases, and 7 bases had no gene match.

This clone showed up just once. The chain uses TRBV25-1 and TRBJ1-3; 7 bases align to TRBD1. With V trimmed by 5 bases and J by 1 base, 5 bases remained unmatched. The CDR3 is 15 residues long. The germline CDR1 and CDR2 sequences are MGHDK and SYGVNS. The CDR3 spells CASSLTGNSGNTIYF. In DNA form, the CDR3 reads TGTGCCAGCAGTCTGACAGGGAATTCTGGAAACACCATATATTTT.

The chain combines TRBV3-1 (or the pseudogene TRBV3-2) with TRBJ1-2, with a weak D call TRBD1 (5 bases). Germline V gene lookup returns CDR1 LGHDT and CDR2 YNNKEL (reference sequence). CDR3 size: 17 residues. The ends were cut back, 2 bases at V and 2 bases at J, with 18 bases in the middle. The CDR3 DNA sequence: TGTGCCAGCAGCCAACATGGAGAAGGGGCGTTCAACTATGGCTACACCTTC. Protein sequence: CASSQHGEGAFNYGYTF.

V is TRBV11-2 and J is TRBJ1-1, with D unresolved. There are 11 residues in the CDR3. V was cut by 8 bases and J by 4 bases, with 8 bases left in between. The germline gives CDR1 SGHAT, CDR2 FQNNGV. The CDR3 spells CASLGSTEAFF. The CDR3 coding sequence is TGTGCCAGCCTAGGCAGCACTGAAGCTTTCTTT.

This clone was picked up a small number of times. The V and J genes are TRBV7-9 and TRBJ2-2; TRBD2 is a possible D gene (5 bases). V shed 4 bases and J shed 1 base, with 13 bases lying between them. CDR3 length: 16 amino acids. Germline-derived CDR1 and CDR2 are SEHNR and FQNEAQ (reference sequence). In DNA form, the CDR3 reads TGTGCCAGCAGCTACACTAGTGGGGTGAACACCGGGGAGCTGTTTTTT. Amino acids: CASSYTSGVNTGELFF.

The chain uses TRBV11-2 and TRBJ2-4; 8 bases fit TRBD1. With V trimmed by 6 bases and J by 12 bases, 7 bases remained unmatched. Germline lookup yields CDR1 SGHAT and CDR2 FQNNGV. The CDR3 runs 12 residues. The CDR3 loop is CASRPTGGSQYF. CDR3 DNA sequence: TGTGCCAGCAGACCTACAGGGGGATCTCAGTACTTC. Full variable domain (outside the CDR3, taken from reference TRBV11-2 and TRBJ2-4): EAGVAQSPRYKIIEKRQSVAFWCNPISGHATLYWYQQILGQGPKLLIQFQNNGVVDDSQLPKDRFSAERLKGVDSTLKIQPAKLEDSAVYLCASRPTGGSQYFGAGTRLSVL.

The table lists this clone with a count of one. As DNA, the CDR3 is TGTGCCAGTAGTGACTTAGCGGGGAGCTCCTACAATGAGCAGTTCTTC. It is translated as CASSDLAGSSYNEQFF. This sequence joins TRBV19 and TRBJ2-1, with TRBD2 matching over 8 bases. The V gene end was trimmed by 5 bases and the J gene end by 0 bases; junction bases not matched to a gene: 6. The CDR3 contains 16 residues. Germline CDR1 and CDR2: LNHDA and SQIVND (reference sequence).

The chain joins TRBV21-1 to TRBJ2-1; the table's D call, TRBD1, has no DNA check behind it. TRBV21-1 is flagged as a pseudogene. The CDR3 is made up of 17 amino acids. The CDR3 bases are TGTGCCAGCAGCAAAGCAGAGTGGGCCGCCACCTACAATGAGCAGTTCTTC. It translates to CASSKAEWAATYNEQFF.

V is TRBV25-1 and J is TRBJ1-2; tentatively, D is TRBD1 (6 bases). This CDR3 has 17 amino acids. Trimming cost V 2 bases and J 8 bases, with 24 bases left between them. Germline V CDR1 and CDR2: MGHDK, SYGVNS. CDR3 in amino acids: CASSEGKVRGALRGYTF. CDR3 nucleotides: TGTGCCAGCAGTGAAGGGAAGGTCAGGGGAGCCCTTCGCGGCTACACCTTC.

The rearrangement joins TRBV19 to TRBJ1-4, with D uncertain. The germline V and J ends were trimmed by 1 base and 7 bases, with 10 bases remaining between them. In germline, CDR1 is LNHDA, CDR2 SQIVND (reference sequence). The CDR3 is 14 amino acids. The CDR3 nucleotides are TGTGCCAGTAGTATAGTCCTACCCGGTGAAAAACTGTTTTTT. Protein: CASSIVLPGEKLFF.

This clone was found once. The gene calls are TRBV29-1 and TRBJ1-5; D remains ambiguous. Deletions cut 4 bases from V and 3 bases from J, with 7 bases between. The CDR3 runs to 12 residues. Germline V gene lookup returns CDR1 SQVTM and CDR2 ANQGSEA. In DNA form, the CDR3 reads TGCAGCGTTGCGGGAGTCAATCAGCCCCAGCATTTT. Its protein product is CSVAGVNQPQHF.

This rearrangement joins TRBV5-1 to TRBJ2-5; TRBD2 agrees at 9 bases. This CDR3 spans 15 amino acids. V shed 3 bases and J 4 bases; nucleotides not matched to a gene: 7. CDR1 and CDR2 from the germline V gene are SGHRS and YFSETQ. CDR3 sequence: CASSSSGTSRETQYF. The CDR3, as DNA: TGCGCCAGCAGCTCCTCCGGGACTAGCCGAGAGACCCAGTACTTC.